A single sample gave rise to the 18 T cell receptor beta chains below, sequenced in a study of Graves' ophthalmopathy and Graves' hyperthyroidism. The sequenced template was RNA, covering the TCR beta CDR3 region. An opening RT-PCR round employed HTBI primers and preceded a second-round multiplex PCR. MiXCR, applied by TCRdb to the multiplex PCR reads, yields one record per CDR3 protein. Of 600,000 to 950,000 distinct CDR3 sequences listed, roughly 40% are singletons. The specimen sequenced was peripheral blood. These receptors originate from an adult man with Graves' ophthalmopathy.

This clonotype was observed many times. This CDR3 reads CSAEGHENTEAFF. For the CDR3, the DNA is TGCAGCGCAGAGGGACATGAGAACACTGAAGCTTTCTTT. This rearrangement joins TRBV29-1 to TRBJ1-1, with D tentatively TRBD1 (6 bases). V was trimmed by 7 bases and J by 1 base, leaving 13 bases between them. There are 13 residues in the CDR3. CDR1 and CDR2 (germline): SQVTM, ANQGSEA.

As concerns this clonotype: A read error may account for a junction end that differs from germline. V usage is TRBV5-4 and J usage is TRBJ2-5; D remains unclear. The germline CDR1 and CDR2 sequences are SGHNT and YYREEE (reference sequence). The CDR3 runs to 14 residues. For the CDR3, the DNA is TGCGCCAGCAGCCATCCCGACGGGCTAGAGACCCAGTACTTC. It specifies CASSHPDGLETQYF.

Points on this clonotype: Because it lacks the conserved phenylalanine or tryptophan at the end, this CDR3 is likely a read error. The chain couples TRBV7-9 to TRBJ2-5; a possible D gene is TRBD2 (5 bases). This CDR3 contains 11 residues. CDR1 SEHNR and CDR2 FQNEAQ come from the germline V gene (reference sequence). The V gene lost 7 bases and the J gene lost 5 bases, with 8 bases spanning the gap. In DNA form, the CDR3 reads TGTGCCAGCACCCGAGGGGAGACCCAGTACTCC. It encodes CASTRGETQYS.

At least ten counts were recorded for this clonotype. This rearrangement joins TRBV7-2 to TRBJ1-1; the D gene is possibly TRBD1 (6 bases). Between the trimmed V and J ends, which lost 2 bases and 11 bases, there was a span of 18 bases. CDR1 SGHTA and CDR2 FQGNSA come from the germline V gene. This CDR3 spans 14 amino acids. As DNA, the CDR3 is TGTGCCAGCAGCTTATCCGCGGGGGCGGGAAGTGCTTTCTTT. Translating gives CASSLSAGAGSAFF.

The CDR3 nucleotides are TGCGCCAGCAGCCAAGGGGGACAGGGCGCTTCCTACGAGCAGTACTTC. Its protein product is CASSQGGQGASYEQYF. The chain has TRBV4-1 and TRBJ2-7; 9 bases line up with TRBD1. V shed 1 base, J shed 1 base, and the junction held 5 bases outside the gene matches. The CDR3 spans 16 residues. Germline V gives CDR1 MGHRA, CDR2 YSYEKL.

The chain joins TRBV2 to TRBJ2-7, with 7 bases identical to TRBD1. The CDR3 runs to 14 residues. V shed 3 bases, J shed 6 bases, and the junction held 8 bases outside the gene matches. The V gene's germline CDR1 is SNHLY and CDR2 FYNNEI. The DNA of the CDR3 is TGTGCCAGCAGTGATACAGGGGAATTTCGCGAGCAGTACTTC. Translating gives CASSDTGEFREQYF.

On this clonotype: An end of the junction differs from the germline gene, which may be a read error. The chain combines TRBV10-3 with TRBJ1-1; 10 nucleotides agree with TRBD1. The CDR3 extends over 12 amino acids. CDR1 and CDR2 (germline): ENHRY, SYGVKD. CDR3 sequence: CASSPGTGDAFF. CDR3 DNA: TGTGCCAGCAGTCCCGGGACAGGGGATGCTTTCTTT.

Ten or more counts support this clonotype. The chain has TRBV19 and TRBJ1-2; D not certain. Germline-derived CDR1 and CDR2 are LNHDA and SQIVND (reference sequence). Trimming pared 6 bases from V and 5 bases from J, leaving 7 bases between. This CDR3 region has 11 residues. The DNA of the CDR3 is TGTGCCAGTAGCCAACAGTATGGCTACACCTTC. Translation gives CASSQQYGYTF.

This chain connects TRBV7-6 to TRBJ1-4; D is unclear. Per the germline V gene, CDR1 is SGHVS and CDR2 is FNYEAQ. The V and J ends lost 5 bases and 8 bases respectively, with 12 bases between them. The CDR3 spans 13 residues. The CDR3 region has the DNA TGTGCCAGCAGCCCTGACCCGGGGGAAAAACTGTTTTTT. Its translation: CASSPDPGEKLFF. Drawing the rest from reference TRBV7-6 and TRBJ1-4, the complete variable domain is GAGVSQSPRYKVTKRGQDVALRCDPISGHVSLYWYRQALGQGPEFLTYFNYEAQQDKSGLPNDRFSAERPEGSISTLTIQRTEQRDSAMYRCASSPDPGEKLFFGSGTQLSVL.

This clonotype was recorded at least ten times. This chain connects TRBV24-1 to TRBJ1-2; tentative D call: TRBD1 (6 bases). There are 13 residues in the CDR3. Between the trimmed V and J ends, which lost 7 bases and 2 bases, there was a span of 10 bases. The germline V gene has CDR1 KGHDR and CDR2 SFDVKD. The DNA for the CDR3 is TGTGCCACCAGGGACAGATCGAACTATGGCTACACCTTC. This encodes CATRDRSNYGYTF.

This clonotype was observed at least ten times. This chain joins TRBV7-9 and TRBJ1-2; no clear D. V was clipped by 4 bases and J by 3 bases, with 15 bases between them. Germline V CDR1 and CDR2: SEHNR, FQNEAQ (reference sequence). The CDR3 runs 15 residues. The DNA for the CDR3 is TGTGCCAGCAGCTCCACAGATACACCCGACTATGGCTACACCTTC. Protein sequence: CASSSTDTPDYGYTF.

The chain carries TRBV15 and TRBJ1-1; TRBD1 might be the D (6 bases). With 5 bases removed from V and 5 bases from J, the gap between germline ends came to 15 bases. Germline V gene sequence: CDR1 LNHNV, CDR2 YYDKDF (reference sequence). This CDR3 has 14 amino acids. CDR3 sequence (DNA): TGTGCCACCAGCGAGCGACCAACAGGGACTGAAGCTTTCTTT. This encodes CATSERPTGTEAFF.

This clonotype has a handful of counts. CDR3 nucleotide sequence: TGTGCCAGCAGCTCGCAGGGGCTGGGAGATACGCAGTATTTT. Protein: CASSSQGLGDTQYF. V is TRBV11-2 and J is TRBJ2-3; D may be TRBD1 (6 bases). The V gene's germline CDR1 is SGHAT and CDR2 FQNNGV. The CDR3 extends over 14 amino acids. The V gene lost 4 bases and the J gene lost 5 bases, with 13 bases spanning the gap.

There are many counts of this clonotype. V and J are TRBV6-6 and TRBJ1-1, with D maybe TRBD1 (5 bases). Germline assignment: CDR1 MNHNY and CDR2 SVGAGI (reference sequence). The CDR3 runs to 13 residues. V gave up 5 bases and J gave up 5 bases, with 12 bases separating them. The CDR3 reads CASSTYRGTEAFF. The DNA for the CDR3 is TGTGCCAGCAGTACCTATAGGGGTACTGAAGCTTTCTTT.

In the case of this clonotype: One end of the junction is discordant with germline, which a read error may explain. The chain employs TRBV25-1 and TRBJ2-2, with 16 bases identical to TRBD2. The CDR3 totals 16 residues. The germline gives CDR1 MGHDK, CDR2 SYGVNS. The CDR3 sequence: CASRNGTSGRVGELFF. For the CDR3, the DNA is TGCGCCAGCAGAAATGGGACTAGCGGGAGGGTTGGGGAGCTGTTTTTT.

As to this clonotype: Possible read error: a much larger clone is one base away. This chain connects TRBV29-1 to TRBJ1-1; D uncertain. Trimming cost V 7 bases and J 2 bases, with 14 bases left between them. Germline lookup yields CDR1 SQVTM and CDR2 ANQGSEA. The length of the CDR3 is 13 residues. The CDR3 DNA is TGCAGCGCCGGAAGGGTTCTCAACACTGAAGCTTTCTTT. This codes for CSAGRVLNTEAFF.

This chain links TRBV12-3 or TRBV12-4 with TRBJ2-7, with D uncertain. The CDR3 has 12 amino acids. The germline V and J ends were trimmed by 5 bases and 3 bases, with 8 bases remaining between them. This CDR3 is CASSPSNYEQYF. The CDR3 coding sequence is TGTGCCAGCAGTCCCTCCAACTACGAGCAGTACTTC.

This clonotype was detected ten times or more. The chain couples TRBV14 to TRBJ2-5, with D hard to call. CDR3 length equals 15 residues. Trimming stripped 2 bases from V and 4 bases from J, with 14 bases between. Germline lookup yields CDR1 SGHDN and CDR2 FVKESK. The chain's CDR3 is CASSQFEGSRETQYF. For the CDR3, the DNA is TGTGCCAGCAGCCAATTCGAAGGTTCCCGAGAGACCCAGTACTTC. Full variable domain (missing parts from reference TRBV14 and TRBJ2-5): EAGVTQFPSHSVIEKGQTVTLRCDPISGHDNLYWYRRVMGKEIKFLLHFVKESKQDESGMPNNRFLAERTGGTYSTLKVQPAELEDSGVYFCASSQFEGSRETQYFGPGTRLLVL.